These 27 T cell receptor beta chains came from one sample sequenced in a study of shared clonotypes between healthy human individuals. Clones were sequenced by immunoSEQ multiplex PCR, and TCRdb holds only the in-frame ones, with some missing. The repertoire has roughly 2.2 million clones, about 90% of them found once; the top ten carry 0.37%. What was sequenced was naive CD4+ T cells from PBMCs. Subset described: CD45RA+ positively selected. The receptors come from a man in his late teens or twenties in good health. Some clones in this sample may be carry-over from other donors' samples.

This sequence joins TRBV7-8 and TRBJ1-2; TRBD1 matches at 7 bases. Unmatched junction bases numbered 5, after V lost 5 bases and J lost 8 bases. CDR3 size: 12 residues. The germline gives CDR1 SGHVS, CDR2 FQNEAQ. CDR3 amino acids: CASSPTGYGYTF. DNA of the CDR3: TGTGCCAGCAGCCCGACAGGGTACGGCTACACCTTC.

The chain links TRBV4-1 to TRBJ1-2, with 10 positions matching TRBD1. Losses at the gene ends were 3 bases for V and 0 bases for J; bases not matched to a gene: 13. CDR3 size: 19 residues. Germline lookup yields CDR1 MGHRA and CDR2 YSYEKL. DNA of the CDR3: TGCGCCAGCAGCCACGGGGATCATCCGGGACAGGGGACTAACTATGGCTACACCTTC. Protein sequence: CASSHGDHPGQGTNYGYTF.

This chain links TRBV5-1 with TRBJ2-7; D could derive from TRBD1 or TRBD2 (5 bases each). Trimming took off 3 bases at V and 5 bases at J, with 15 bases between the two ends. The germline V gene encodes CDR1 SGHRS and CDR2 YFSETQ. The CDR3 is 14 residues long. This CDR3 reads CASSSRDAGDEQYF. CDR3 nucleotide sequence: TGCGCCAGCAGCTCCCGGGACGCCGGGGACGAGCAGTACTTC.

The CDR3 DNA is TGTGCCAGCAGCGTTCAGTTTGAGGGAAACATTCAGTACTTC. The encoded protein is CASSVQFEGNIQYF. The chain combines TRBV9 with TRBJ2-4, with TRBD2 as a possible D gene (5 bases). CDR1 and CDR2 from the germline V gene are SGDLS and YYNGEE. Trimming stripped 2 bases from V and 6 bases from J, with 12 bases between. CDR3 length: 14 amino acids.

The chain links TRBV5-6 to TRBJ2-1, with D perhaps given as TRBD1 or TRBD2 (7 bases each). Germline V lookup: CDR1 SGHDT, CDR2 YYEEEE. The V end was cut by 4 bases, the J end by 2 bases, with 13 bases between. The CDR3 runs 15 residues. The CDR3 loop reads CASSRAGQTYNEQFF. The CDR3 region has the DNA TGTGCCAGCAGCCGAGCGGGACAGACCTACAATGAGCAGTTCTTC. Full variable domain (missing parts from reference TRBV5-6 and TRBJ2-1): DAGVTQSPTHLIKTRGQQVTLRCSPKSGHDTVSWYQQALGQGPQFIFQYYEEEERQRGNFPDRFSGHQFPNYSSELNVNALLLGDSALYLCASSRAGQTYNEQFFGPGTRLTVL.

The chain uses TRBV5-1 and TRBJ2-1; TRBD2 agrees at 7 bases. Germline V gene lookup returns CDR1 SGHRS and CDR2 YFSETQ. The V and J ends lost 4 bases and 8 bases, in that order; junction bases with no gene match: 21. CDR3 length: 18 residues. The CDR3 DNA follows: TGCGCCAGCAGCCCCCGGGATTTGGGGTTAGCGGGTCGGTATGAGCAGTTCTTC. Its protein product is CASSPRDLGLAGRYEQFF.

The chain couples TRBV7-3 to TRBJ2-7, with 7 bases identical to TRBD1. Germline V gene sequence: CDR1 SGHTA, CDR2 FQGTGA. V shed 7 bases, J shed 1 base, and the junction held 13 bases outside the gene matches. This CDR3 region has 16 residues. CDR3 nucleotides: TGTGCCAGCACCACACCTCCCAGGGGGAGATCCTACGAGCAGTACTTC. It encodes CASTTPPRGRSYEQYF.

The genes are TRBV10-3 and TRBJ1-5; D is undetermined. Germline CDR1 ENHRY, CDR2 SYGVKD. V was cut by 4 bases and J by 5 bases, with 6 bases left in between. CDR3 length: 12 residues. The CDR3 sequence: CAISGFDQPQHF. The CDR3 region has the DNA TGTGCCATCAGTGGGTTTGATCAGCCCCAGCATTTT.

This chain links TRBV6-4 with TRBJ2-3, with D tentatively TRBD2 (7 bases). Looked up from germline, CDR1 is MRHNA and CDR2 is SNTAGT. CDR3 length equals 18 residues. V lost 0 bases, J lost 1 base, and 17 bases lay in between. In DNA, the CDR3 is TGTGCCAGCAGTGACTCGTTTCGGCAAGGGGGGGGCACAGATACGCAGTATTTT. Its translation: CASSDSFRQGGGTDTQYF.

This clone was seen only once. The chain has TRBV7-9 and TRBJ1-1; no reliable D call. Trimming stripped 1 base from V and 4 bases from J, with 10 bases between. Germline V lookup: CDR1 SEHNR, CDR2 FQNEAQ (reference sequence). The CDR3 is 14 residues long. This CDR3 reads CASSLESMATEAFF. CDR3 nucleotide sequence: TGTGCCAGCAGCTTAGAATCGATGGCCACTGAAGCTTTCTTT.

This sequence joins TRBV18 and TRBJ2-1; possible D gene TRBD2, 5 bases. V dropped 2 bases and J dropped 0 bases, with 11 bases sitting between them. Germline lookup yields CDR1 KGHSH and CDR2 LQKENI. The CDR3 length is 16 residues. The CDR3 nucleotides read TGTGCCAGCTCACCAAGCACCGGGATCTCCTACAATGAGCAGTTCTTC. Translated: CASSPSTGISYNEQFF.

CDR3 in DNA: TGCGCCAGCAGCTTGCGTCGCAGCGGGAGGGATGTCGGGGAGCTGTTTTTT. Translating it yields CASSLRRSGRDVGELFF. This chain joins TRBV5-1 and TRBJ2-2; the match to TRBD2 covers 10 bases. Trimming at V came to 1 base and at J to 7 bases, leaving 10 bases not matched to a gene. This CDR3 spans 17 amino acids. Germline V gene data show CDR1 as SGHRS and CDR2 as YFSETQ. Full variable domain (outside the CDR3, taken from reference TRBV5-1 and TRBJ2-2): KAGVTQTPRYLIKTRGQQVTLSCSPISGHRSVSWYQQTPGQGLQFLFEYFSETQRNKGNFPGRFSGRQFSNSRSEMNVSTLELGDSALYLCASSLRRSGRDVGELFFGEGSRLTVL.

The V call is TRBV6-1, the J call TRBJ2-1; no firm D call. The CDR3 sequence is 12 residues long. Germline values: CDR1 MNHNS, CDR2 SASEGT. The CDR3 region has the DNA TGTGCAACCGCGGAGTCTTACAATGAGCAGTTCTTC. As protein: CATAESYNEQFF.

This chain uses TRBV7-6 with TRBJ2-7; perhaps TRBD1 as D (5 bases). This CDR3 is 14 amino acids long. Trimming pared 1 base from V and 1 base from J, leaving 8 bases between. Germline V gene sequence: CDR1 SGHVS, CDR2 FNYEAQ. The CDR3: CASSLGTSSYEQYF. The CDR3 coding sequence is TGTGCCAGCAGCTTAGGGACATCATCCTACGAGCAGTACTTC. Supplemented by reference TRBV7-6 and TRBJ2-7, the full variable domain reads GAGVSQSPRYKVTKRGQDVALRCDPISGHVSLYWYRQALGQGPEFLTYFNYEAQQDKSGLPNDRFSAERPEGSISTLTIQRTEQRDSAMYRCASSLGTSSYEQYFGPGTRLTVT.

The chain is built from TRBV2 and TRBJ2-4; no reliable D call. The CDR3 runs 11 residues. The V end lost 0 bases, the J end lost 8 bases, and 2 bases lay between the germline ends. Germline loops: CDR1 SNHLY, CDR2 FYNNEI. CDR3 bases: TGTGCCAGCAGTGAAGCGTACATTCAGTACTTC. Its protein product is CASSEAYIQYF. Based on the CDR3 plus reference TRBV2 and TRBJ2-4, the full variable domain is EPEVTQTPSHQVTQMGQEVILRCVPISNHLYFYWYRQILGQKVEFLVSFYNNEISEKSEIFDDQFSVERPDGSNFTLKIRSTKLEDSAMYFCASSEAYIQYFGAGTRLSVL.

The chain employs TRBV4-1 and TRBJ2-7; D assignment may be TRBD1 or TRBD2 (5 bases each). The V gene lost 3 bases and the J gene lost 2 bases, with 14 bases spanning the gap. CDR3 length equals 15 residues. Germline V gene sequence: CDR1 MGHRA, CDR2 YSYEKL. The CDR3 DNA reads TGCGCCAGCAGCCACAGGGACGGATTAACCTACGAGCAGTACTTC. Protein product: CASSHRDGLTYEQYF.

The chain carries TRBV7-9 and TRBJ1-4, with 9 bases aligning to TRBD1. CDR1 and CDR2 from the germline V gene are SEHNR and FQNEAQ (reference sequence). V dropped 4 bases and J dropped 7; count of bases not matched to a gene: 7. The CDR3 contains 15 residues. CDR3 in amino acids: CASSSNRGRGEKLFF. CDR3 DNA: TGTGCCAGCAGCTCCAACAGGGGGCGGGGTGAAAAACTGTTTTTT.

This CDR3 reads CASSYSVLAGSGEQYF. The CDR3 DNA reads as TGTGCCAGCAGTTACTCTGTTTTGGCAGGGTCGGGCGAGCAGTACTTC. This chain uses TRBV6-5 with TRBJ2-7; TRBD1 might be the D (5 bases). Germline V gives CDR1 MNHEY, CDR2 SVGAGI. CDR3 size: 16 residues. The V end lost 0 bases, the J end lost 6 bases, and 18 bases lay between the germline ends.

V and J are TRBV18 and TRBJ2-3; no reliable D call. V gave up 3 bases and J gave up 0 bases, with 25 bases separating them. The CDR3 runs 20 residues. The germline gives CDR1 KGHSH, CDR2 LQKENI. CDR3: CASSPRGSDPNAYSTDTQYF. CDR3 bases: TGTGCCAGCTCACCCCGAGGCTCCGACCCCAACGCCTATAGCACAGATACGCAGTATTTT.

The J gene is TRBJ2-7, the V gene TRBV28; 7 nucleotides match TRBD2. V lost 5 bases to trimming and J lost 3 bases; unmatched junction nucleotides: 13. Germline V CDR1 and CDR2: MDHEN, SYDVKM. CDR3 length equals 16 residues. DNA of the CDR3: TGTGCCAGCAGTGTACGATTAGCGGGCCAAATCTACGAGCAGTACTTC. Translated: CASSVRLAGQIYEQYF.

This clone was counted between two and nine times. V usage is TRBV19 and J usage is TRBJ1-5, with D perhaps TRBD1 (5 bases). The V gene lost 3 bases and the J gene lost 6 bases, with 9 bases spanning the gap. CDR1 is LNHDA and CDR2 is SQIVND in the germline V gene (reference sequence). The CDR3 is 13 amino acids. The CDR3 coding sequence is TGTGCCAGTAGTATTCGCAGGGTTCAGCCCCAGCATTTT. This sequence encodes CASSIRRVQPQHF.

The rearrangement uses TRBV6-4 and TRBJ1-2, with TRBD1 identical over 7 bases. CDR1 is MRHNA, CDR2 SNTAGT, per germline. The CDR3 covers 14 residues. Unmatched junction bases numbered 7, after V lost 5 bases and J lost 4 bases. The CDR3 reads CASSLDRAGYGYTF. CDR3 nucleotide sequence: TGTGCCAGCAGTCTCGACAGGGCGGGCTATGGCTACACCTTC.

V gene TRBV19 combines with J gene TRBJ1-4; D not certain. There are 13 residues in the CDR3. V was trimmed by 7 bases and J by 2 bases, leaving 8 bases between them. Germline CDR1 is LNHDA and CDR2 is SQIVND (reference sequence). CDR3 nucleotides: TGTGCCAGTAATAAAGGCACTAATGAAAAACTGTTTTTT. The encoded protein is CASNKGTNEKLFF. The full variable domain, rest sourced from reference TRBV19 and TRBJ1-4, is DGGITQSPKYLFRKEGQNVTLSCEQNLNHDAMYWYRQDPGQGLRLIYYSQIVNDFQKGDIAEGYSVSREKKESFPLTVTSAQKNPTAFYLCASNKGTNEKLFFGSGTQLSVL.

The chain carries TRBV5-4 and TRBJ2-7, with TRBD2 matching 7 bases. J lost 5 bases, V lost 4 bases, and 9 bases had no gene match. The CDR3 runs to 14 residues. Per the germline V gene, CDR1 is SGHNT and CDR2 is YYREEE (reference sequence). The CDR3 sequence is CASSKPGLRDEQYF. The CDR3 nucleotides read TGTGCCAGCAGCAAGCCGGGACTAAGAGACGAGCAGTACTTC. The full variable domain, in which reference TRBV5-4 and TRBJ2-7 provide the parts outside the CDR3, is ETGVTQSPTHLIKTRGQQVTLRCSSQSGHNTVSWYQQALGQGPQFIFQYYREEENGRGNFPPRFSGLQFPNYSSELNVNALELDDSALYLCASSKPGLRDEQYFGPGTRLTVT.

V gene TRBV30 combines with J gene TRBJ1-3; the match to TRBD1 covers 7 bases. The length of the CDR3 is 15 residues. The J segment lost 1 base and the V segment lost 2 bases, leaving 5 bases of the junction unmatched. Germline values: CDR1 GTSNPN, CDR2 SVGIG (reference sequence). Here the CDR3 DNA reads TGTGCCTGGAGTATTAACAGGGGTTCTGGAAACACCATATATTTT. Translated: CAWSINRGSGNTIYF.

This chain connects TRBV28 to TRBJ2-7, with D tentatively TRBD1 (5 bases). This CDR3 spans 15 amino acids. Germline lookup yields CDR1 MDHEN and CDR2 SYDVKM. Trimming removed 5 bases at V and 0 bases at J, with 14 bases between. The CDR3 region is CASSLKGLDSYEQYF. CDR3 nucleotides: TGTGCCAGCAGTCTTAAGGGGTTAGACTCCTACGAGCAGTACTTC. The full variable domain, with the rest looked up from reference TRBV28 and TRBJ2-7, is DVKVTQSSRYLVKRTGEKVFLECVQDMDHENMFWYRQDPGLGLRLIYFSYDVKMKEKGDIPEGYSVSREKKERFSLILESASTNQTSMYLCASSLKGLDSYEQYFGPGTRLTVT.

The chain combines TRBV27 with TRBJ2-2, with TRBD1 matching over 8 bases. This CDR3 spans 16 amino acids. Trimming cost V 8 bases and J 4 bases; bases outside gene matches: 12. CDR1 is MNHEY, CDR2 SMNVEV, per germline (reference sequence). As DNA, the CDR3 is TGTGCCAGCTGCCATACCCGGGACAGGTCCACCGGGGAGCTGTTTTTT. Translation: CASCHTRDRSTGELFF.